Below, one TCR beta chain is given with its context. These data belong to a study of ipilimumab plus nivolumab after autologous stem cell transplantation. On the study more broadly: Median doses per patient: 5 ipilimumab, under 10 nivolumab.

V lost 6 bases to trimming and J lost 7 bases; unmatched junction nucleotides: 7. Germline CDR1 is SGHAT and CDR2 is FQNNGV. The CDR3 covers 14 residues. Checkpoint therapy with ipilimumab 1 mg/kg began 14 to 28 days after transplant. Measured with immunoSEQ multiplex PCR; TCRdb has only the in-frame clones, and not every one. The repertoire consists of roughly 86,000 clones, with about 83% occurring once and the leading ten covering about 2.2%. This TCR was recovered from a male donor with diffuse large B-cell lymphoma. The rearrangement joins TRBV11-2 to TRBJ2-1, with 9 bases fitting TRBD2. The sequences come from PBMCs, collected in a trial of ipilimumab plus nivolumab as post-transplant consolidation. As DNA, the CDR3 is TGTGCCAGCAGTCTATATACTAGCGGGAATGAGCAGTTCTTC. Residues: CASSLYTSGNEQFF.